Below are 11 T cell receptor beta chains sequenced from a single sample in a study of cytomegalovirus exposure and HLA in healthy donors. Method: immunoSEQ multiplex PCR; TCRdb's copy keeps in-frame clones and lacks some. The sample lists some 120,000 clones, 95% to 96% occurring once. Sequences were obtained from PBMCs. The source of these receptors is a man aged 18 to 30 in good health and CMV-seronegative.

The J gene is TRBJ1-3, the V gene TRBV6-5, with D possibly being TRBD1 (5 bases). Germline V gives CDR1 MNHEY, CDR2 SVGAGI. The CDR3 length is 15 residues. Trimming removed 6 bases from V and 4 bases from J, with 16 bases in between. The CDR3 coding sequence is TGTGCCAGCAGCACCCAGGGTAATGGCGGAAACACCATATATTTT. Protein product: CASSTQGNGGNTIYF.

The count of this clone is one. V is TRBV4-1 and J is TRBJ2-1; 7 nucleotides match TRBD1. The CDR3 contains 17 residues. V was pared by 0 bases and J by 3 bases, with 8 bases of the junction left unmatched. Germline lookup yields CDR1 MGHRA and CDR2 YSYEKL. The CDR3 reads CASSQDRETGNYNEQFF. The CDR3 DNA reads TGCGCCAGCAGCCAAGATCGAGAGACAGGGAACTACAATGAGCAGTTCTTC.

V and J are TRBV19 and TRBJ1-2; 9 nucleotides match TRBD1. J lost 4 bases, V lost 9 bases, and 15 bases had no gene match. CDR1 is LNHDA, CDR2 SQIVND, per germline (reference sequence). The CDR3 is 16 residues long. DNA for the CDR3: TGTGCCAGCCACCCGAAAGACAGGGGGAATGCCTATGGCTACACCTTC. Translating it yields CASHPKDRGNAYGYTF.

The rearrangement joins TRBV9 to TRBJ2-2, with TRBD2 matching over 7 bases. The CDR3 totals 13 residues. Trimming cost V 2 bases and J 7 bases; bases outside gene matches: 2. Germline V lookup: CDR1 SGDLS, CDR2 YYNGEE. The CDR3 coding sequence is TGTGCCAGCAGCGTCGGGGGGAACGGGGAGCTGTTTTTT. Translated: CASSVGGNGELFF.

The V and J genes are TRBV28 and TRBJ2-7; a possible D gene is TRBD2 (5 bases). This CDR3 has 14 amino acids. Trimming removed 6 bases at V and 8 bases at J, with 20 bases between. Per germline, CDR1 MDHEN and CDR2 SYDVKM. This chain's CDR3 is CASSPGLPPWQQYF. DNA for the CDR3: TGTGCCAGCAGCCCCGGACTCCCGCCGTGGCAGCAGTACTTC.

The gene calls are TRBV5-1 and TRBJ2-7; 10 nucleotides line up with TRBD2. In germline, CDR1 is SGHRS, CDR2 YFSETQ. V lost 4 bases to trimming and J lost 6 bases; unmatched junction nucleotides: 16. The CDR3 loop spans 17 amino acids. This CDR3 reads CASSEASGRGLFSEQYF. The CDR3 nucleotides read TGCGCCAGCAGCGAGGCTAGCGGGAGAGGGTTGTTCTCCGAGCAGTACTTC.

The chain recombines TRBV7-2 with TRBJ2-1, with TRBD2 identical over 9 bases. The CDR3 sequence is 14 residues long. In germline, CDR1 is SGHTA, CDR2 FQGNSA. J was trimmed by 5 bases and V by 7 bases; bases with no gene match: 6. The chain's CDR3 is CASTNLAGNNEQFF. The CDR3 DNA follows: TGTGCCAGCACTAACCTAGCGGGAAACAATGAGCAGTTCTTC.

V usage is TRBV9 and J usage is TRBJ1-1; 9 nucleotides line up with TRBD1. With V trimmed by 0 bases and J by 5 bases, 5 bases remained unmatched. The germline V gene has CDR1 SGDLS and CDR2 YYNGEE. This CDR3 spans 15 amino acids. CDR3 in amino acids: CASSVVGTGQTEAFF. In DNA form, the CDR3 reads TGTGCCAGCAGCGTAGTTGGGACAGGGCAGACTGAAGCTTTCTTT.

The chain uses TRBV7-2 and TRBJ1-1, with 8 bases identical to TRBD1. V lost 4 bases, J lost 5 bases, and 9 bases stayed unmatched. This CDR3 spans 15 amino acids. CDR1 SGHTA and CDR2 FQGNSA come from the germline V gene. In nucleotides, the CDR3 is TGTGCCAGCAGCTGGACAGGGTCTTACGATACTGAAGCTTTCTTT. It encodes CASSWTGSYDTEAFF.

This rearrangement joins TRBV19 to TRBJ2-2, with D possibly TRBD1 on 7 matching bases. Trimming took 6 bases from V and 4 from J, leaving 12 bases between them. The CDR3 has 14 amino acids. Germline V lookup: CDR1 LNHDA, CDR2 SQIVND (reference sequence). CDR3 sequence reads: CASSIRGVTGELFF. The CDR3 nucleotides are TGTGCCAGTAGCATCAGGGGGGTCACCGGGGAGCTGTTTTTT.

The chain carries TRBV30 and TRBJ2-1; the D gene is possibly TRBD2 (5 bases). Germline-derived CDR1 and CDR2 are GTSNPN and SVGIG (reference sequence). V was clipped by 2 bases and J by 9 bases, with 11 bases between them. The CDR3 covers 12 residues. Here the CDR3 reads CAWSPGNGEQFF. For the CDR3, the DNA is TGTGCCTGGAGTCCCGGGAATGGTGAGCAGTTCTTC.